Reported below is one T cell receptor beta chain. This CDR3 is built from 13 residues. Trimming removed 7 bases from V and 2 bases from J; junction bases left unmatched: 4. Germline V gives CDR1 SNHLY, CDR2 FYNNEI. This record comes from a study of immune evolution from preneoplasia to lung adenocarcinoma. This table comes from immunoSEQ multiplex PCR, and its TCRdb copy is limited to in-frame clones, with some not included. The sample has some 4,000 clones, more than 75% seen once. This clonotype originated in a person aged 70 to 80 with invasive lung adenocarcinoma. Some clones in this sample may be carry-over from other donors' samples. The sequencing input was FFPE invasive lung adenocarcinoma tissue. This rearrangement joins TRBV2 to TRBJ2-7; the match to TRBD2 covers 8 bases. The CDR3 here is CASNTGGPYEQYF. Here the CDR3 DNA reads TGTGCCAGCAACACGGGAGGGCCCTACGAGCAGTACTTC.